The 5 T cell receptor beta chains listed next were all sequenced from one sample in a study of PD-L1 blockade in urothelial cancer. Noted time point: pretreatment peripheral blood. The data were produced by immunoSEQ multiplex PCR, yet TCRdb's version contains in-frame clones alone and is incomplete. The data contain roughly 95,000 clones, around 87% of them singletons. The sequences come from PBMCs, collected around atezolizumab (anti-PD-L1) treatment. The source of these receptors is a man between 60 and 70 years old with urothelial cancer.

The V gene is TRBV18, the J gene TRBJ1-1; D not certain. CDR1 KGHSH and CDR2 LQKENI come from the germline V gene. The V gene lost 8 bases and the J gene lost 0 bases, with 10 bases spanning the gap. This CDR3 region has 13 residues. This CDR3 reads CASQEVMNTEAFF. The CDR3 nucleotides are TGTGCCAGCCAGGAGGTGATGAACACTGAAGCTTTCTTT.

This clone was detected only a few times. This chain connects TRBV5-1 to TRBJ2-5; weak D call: TRBD1 (6 bases). CDR3 length equals 15 residues. Between the trimmed V and J ends, which lost 4 bases and 2 bases, there was a span of 15 bases. Germline V gives CDR1 SGHRS, CDR2 YFSETQ. The CDR3 here is CASSPNRASQETQYF. The CDR3 nucleotides read TGCGCCAGCAGCCCAAACAGGGCGTCACAAGAGACCCAGTACTTC.

The rearrangement joins TRBV7-2 to TRBJ2-5; no clear D gene. This CDR3 has 13 amino acids. The germline gives CDR1 SGHTA, CDR2 FQGNSA. Between the trimmed V and J ends, which lost 5 bases and 1 base, there was a span of 8 bases. The DNA for the CDR3 is TGTGCCAGCAGCCAACCCAGCCAAGAGACCCAGTACTTC. Protein: CASSQPSQETQYF.

V usage is TRBV7-9 and J usage is TRBJ1-5, with D perhaps matching TRBD1 (5 bases). In germline, CDR1 is SEHNR, CDR2 FQNEAQ (reference sequence). V was cut by 1 base and J by 8 bases, with 12 bases left in between. The CDR3 has 14 amino acids. In DNA, the CDR3 is TGTGCCAGCAGCTTAGGGGGGGTTCAGGAGCCCCAGCATTTT. Encoded protein: CASSLGGVQEPQHF.

V usage is TRBV5-1 and J usage is TRBJ2-1; 9 bases align to TRBD2. J was trimmed by 1 base and V by 4 bases; bases with no gene match: 9. The germline V gene has CDR1 SGHRS and CDR2 YFSETQ. This CDR3 region has 17 residues. The CDR3 DNA reads TGCGCCAGCAGCCCAAGACTAGCGGAATGGTCCTACAATGAGCAGTTCTTC. The encoded protein is CASSPRLAEWSYNEQFF.